This T cell receptor beta chain was recovered during a study of PD-1 blockade in classical Hodgkin lymphoma. The overall study: Every 2 weeks, patients had 3 mg/kg nivolumab intravenously. Study results and limitations: Partial responders and progressors had significantly lower baseline TCR diversity. TCR diversity at baseline was reported to be reduced in newly diagnosed patients relative to healthy donors. While CD8+ TCR diversity did not rise significantly by C4D1, CD4+ TCR diversity did.

Details on this clone: Its antigen is as yet unknown.

The V gene's germline CDR1 is SGHRS and CDR2 YFSETQ. V lost 7 bases and J lost 1; bases outside the gene matches: 4. This CDR3 region has 13 residues. Assay used: immunoSEQ multiplex PCR; TCRdb lists only in-frame clones, some missing. The repertoire holds 25,000 to 35,000 clones, with less than 80% as singletons. Time point specified: cycle 4 day 1 (C4D1), after 6 weeks of nivolumab. No patient escaped relapse after autologous stem cell transplantation, and brentuximab vedotin exposure varied. Magnetic depletion of unwanted cells isolated CD4+ T cells from thawed PBMCs. The V and J genes are TRBV5-1 and TRBJ1-1; 7 bases agree with TRBD1. Sequencing used CD4+ T cells from blood, obtained before the fourth cycle of nivolumab. This TCR came from a human donor with classical Hodgkin lymphoma. The CDR3 reads CASGGQSNTEAFF. The CDR3 nucleotides are TGCGCCAGCGGGGGACAGTCGAACACTGAAGCTTTCTTT. Full variable domain (rest looked up from reference TRBV5-1 and TRBJ1-1): KAGVTQTPRYLIKTRGQQVTLSCSPISGHRSVSWYQQTPGQGLQFLFEYFSETQRNKGNFPGRFSGRQFSNSRSEMNVSTLELGDSALYLCASGGQSNTEAFFGQGTRLTVV.